This T cell receptor beta chain was obtained from a study of control samples from healthy donors and cancer patients. Profiled with immunoSEQ multiplex PCR; TCRdb holds only in-frame clones, not every one. This sample yields 120,000 to 150,000 clones, of which around 90% are seen a single time; roughly 5% belongs to the top ten. V was pared by 3 bases and J by 1 base, with 10 bases between. This CDR3 is 15 amino acids long. The germline CDR1 and CDR2 sequences are SGHTA and FQGTGA. The chain links TRBV7-3 to TRBJ2-1; D is tentatively TRBD1 or TRBD2 (5 bases each). Sequencing was carried out using blood. The sequence came from a man in his thirties or forties in good health. CDR3 amino acids: CASSFGGESYNEQFF. DNA for the CDR3: TGTGCCAGCAGCTTTGGGGGAGAGTCCTACAATGAGCAGTTCTTC.